This TCR beta chain was identified in a study of T-cell reconstitution after alpha-beta-depleted transplantation in children. This clonotype has just one count. Its specificity is not known. V lost 5 bases and J lost 7, with 12 bases in between. The germline CDR1 and CDR2 sequences are SEHNR and FQNEAQ (reference sequence). The CDR3 is made up of 13 amino acids. Study-wide results and limits: Surviving recipient T cells and thymic progenitors underlay high day-60 TCRbeta diversity in some patients. Several hundred expanded graft clones reportedly supplied alpha-beta T cells about two months after transplant. One year after transplant, T-cell counts and diversity came mostly from newly produced T cells.

Unique molecular identifiers were used to barcode this TCRbeta library. In TCRdb, the PCR reads were re-called with MiXCR into one record per CDR3 protein. The sample gives about 980,000 distinct CDR3 sequences, around 30% of which show up once; roughly 30% is in the top ten. Sequenced material: PBMCs, mostly from graft donor cells, taken 360 days after TCRalphabeta/CD19-depleted stem cell transplant. The rearrangement uses TRBV7-9 and TRBJ2-1; D gene unclear. The clonotype comes from a boy in the first two years of life who had a stem cell transplant for SCID, so the T cells may come from the graft donor. The CDR3 nucleotides read TGTGCCAGCAGCCCACCGCGTGAGAATGAGCAGTTCTTC. This codes for CASSPPRENEQFF.